This T cell receptor beta chain comes out of a study of blood T cell repertoires in COVID-19. Study-wide background: Some COVID-19 samples were acute and others convalescent; all came from the United States, Italy and Spain.

CDR3 size: 12 residues. Trimming removed 6 bases from V and 8 bases from J; junction bases left unmatched: 6. Germline V CDR1 and CDR2: ENHRY, SYGVKD. Only in-frame clones appear in the TCRdb table, and some are missing; sequencing was by immunoSEQ multiplex PCR. Of approximately 80,000 clones in the sample, around 88% were seen once. The receptor comes from a woman older than 75 with acute or convalescent COVID-19. The genes are TRBV10-3 and TRBJ1-2; TRBD1 matches at 7 bases. The sequenced sample consisted of peripheral blood. The CDR3: CAISSRGLGYTF. CDR3 nucleotides: TGTGCCATCAGCAGCAGGGGGTTAGGCTACACCTTC.